This is a list of T cell receptor beta chains from one sample in a study of patients and donors after allogeneic stem cell transplantation. One entry per CDR3 protein, called by TCRdb with MiXCR from the RT-PCR reads. Among 800,000 to 1,000,000 distinct CDR3 sequences listed, 18% were seen once. Material: blood, either unsorted or a sorted T cell fraction (not recorded which). The receptors originated from a human donor who was either an allogeneic HSCT recipient or a stem cell or donor lymphocyte infusion donor (not recorded which). It is not recorded whose cells these are; they may come from a transplant donor. The CDR3 runs from the conserved cysteine through the conserved F or W. The D gene is left open where the match is weak. The size of a clone is reported for some rows only, either as once, few or many, or as a class for expanded clones.

V	size	D	J	CDR3	DNA
TRBV12-3/TRBV12-4	few	TRBD2	TRBJ2-7	CASRASGISYEQYF	TGTGCCAGCAGGGCTAGCGGGATCTCCTACGAGCAGTACTTC
TRBV3-1	few	.	TRBJ2-7	CASSKTPRSSYEQYF	TGTGCCAGCAGCAAGACTCCCAGGAGCTCCTACGAGCAGTACTTC
TRBV28	few	TRBD1	TRBJ2-3	CASREGQATTDTQYF	TGTGCCAGCAGGGAGGGACAGGCGACCACAGATACGCAGTATTTT
TRBV9	.	.	TRBJ1-4	CASSHFPEEKLFF	TGTGCCAGCTCTCATTTCCCGGAGGAAAAACTGTTTTTT
TRBV2	.	TRBD1	TRBJ2-7	CASSKTGQGTYEQYF	TGTGCCAGCAGCAAGACGGGACAGGGCACCTACGAGCAGTACTTC
TRBV10-3	.	TRBD2	TRBJ2-1	CAISGTGGHNEQFF	TGTGCCATCAGTGGGACGGGGGGGCACAATGAGCAGTTCTTC
TRBV18	few	TRBD1	TRBJ2-7	CASSPPTGGYEQYF	TGTGCCAGCTCACCCCCGACAGGGGGCTACGAGCAGTACTTC
TRBV29-1	few	TRBD1	TRBJ1-1	CSVAEGASTEAFF	TGCAGCGTGGCTGAGGGGGCAAGCACTGAAGCTTTCTTT
TRBV12-3/TRBV12-4	.	TRBD2	TRBJ2-1	CASTLGLAGDNEQFF	TGTGCCAGCACCCTGGGTTTAGCGGGGGACAATGAGCAGTTCTTC
TRBV4-3	many	.	TRBJ2-3	CASSQLLEDTQYF	TGCGCCAGCAGCCAACTTTTGGAAGATACGCAGTATTTT
TRBV10-3	few	.	TRBJ2-5	CAITPDRGETQYF	TGTGCCATCACCCCAGACAGAGGAGAGACCCAGTACTTC
TRBV5-1	.	.	TRBJ1-1	CASSLGLKGGDTEAFF	TGCGCCAGCAGCTTGGGATTAAAAGGGGGGGACACTGAAGCTTTCTTT
TRBV25-1	few	.	TRBJ1-2	CASSPRGARDYGYTF	TGTGCCAGCAGTCCTCGAGGGGCCAGGGACTATGGCTACACCTTC
TRBV6-2/TRBV6-3	few	.	TRBJ2-2	CASSYYGQTTNTGELFF	TGTGCCAGCAGTTACTATGGACAGACTACGAACACCGGGGAGCTGTTTTTT
TRBV3-1	few	.	TRBJ1-1	CASSQGERRRSEAFF	TGTGCCAGCAGCCAGGGCGAGAGACGGCGCAGTGAAGCTTTCTTT
TRBV7-6	few	.	TRBJ2-2	CASSSDSRPSGELFF	TGTGCCAGCAGCTCAGACTCACGCCCCTCCGGGGAGCTGTTTTTT
TRBV29-1	few	.	TRBJ1-1	CSAESGDTEAFF	TGCAGCGCCGAGAGTGGGGACACTGAAGCTTTCTTT
TRBV4-2	few	TRBD2	TRBJ2-1	CASSQFTSGGSGSYNEQFF	TGTGCCAGCAGCCAATTTACTAGCGGGGGGTCTGGCTCCTACAATGAGCAGTTCTTC
TRBV20-1	.	.	TRBJ1-2	CSADKGGFPNYGYTF	TGCAGTGCTGACAAGGGGGGCTTTCCTAACTATGGCTACACCTTC
TRBV20-1	.	TRBD1	TRBJ2-2	CSAQGPPNTGELFF	TGCAGTGCACAGGGGCCACCGAACACCGGGGAGCTGTTTTTT